The rows below give T cell receptor beta chains drawn from one sample of a study of T cell repertoires in ileal Crohn's disease. Assay used: immunoSEQ multiplex PCR; TCRdb lists only in-frame clones, some missing. This table has thousands of clones, less than 80% appearing once. The source material was ileal tissue. These receptors were collected from an adult with Crohn's disease. CDR3s include the opening cysteine and the closing phenylalanine or tryptophan. The order of the fields is clone size, V gene, D gene, J gene, CDR3 protein, CDR3 DNA. The D gene is left open where the match is weak. Clone size is given for some rows only: seen once, a few or many times, or a class if the clone is expanded.

>NA|TRBV7-3|TRBD1|TRBJ1-1
CASSLGGQLNTEAFF
TGTGCCAGCAGCTTGGGGGGACAGCTGAACACTGAAGCTTTCTTT
>once|TRBV19|NA|TRBJ2-5
CASSTDGARETQYF
TGTGCCAGTAGTACGGACGGAGCTAGAGAGACCCAGTACTTC
>NA|TRBV11-3|NA|TRBJ1-1
CASSPGRSTEAFF
TGTGCCAGCAGCCCGGGCAGGAGCACTGAAGCTTTCTTT
>NA|TRBV7-2|TRBD1|TRBJ1-2
CASSLQGAGGYTF
TGTGCCAGCAGCTTACAGGGGGCCGGGGGCTACACCTTC
>NA|TRBV27|NA|TRBJ1-2
CASSTFAGGQGTYGYTF
TGTGCCAGCAGTACTTTCGCGGGGGGGCAGGGGACCTATGGCTACACCTTC
>NA|TRBV19|TRBD1|TRBJ1-5
CASRGQYNQPQHF
TGTGCCAGTAGGGGACAGTACAATCAGCCCCAGCATTTT
>NA|TRBV11-3|NA|TRBJ2-3
CASSFQSADTQYF
TGTGCCAGCAGCTTCCAGTCGGCAGATACGCAGTATTTT
>NA|TRBV28|NA|TRBJ2-3
CASSPRYPSTDTQYF
TGTGCCAGCAGTCCGCGCTATCCTAGCACAGATACGCAGTATTTT
>NA|TRBV7-9|NA|TRBJ2-1
CASSFNTLNNEQFF
TGTGCCAGCAGCTTTAATACCCTTAACAATGAGCAGTTCTTC
>NA|TRBV28|NA|TRBJ1-3
CASSPTSGTHGNTIYF
TGTGCCAGCAGTCCTACCTCCGGGACACATGGAAACACCATATATTTT
>NA|TRBV4-2|NA|TRBJ2-7
CASSQGLGVEQYF
TGTGCCAGCAGCCAAGGACTAGGGGTCGAGCAGTACTTC
>NA|TRBV28|NA|TRBJ1-5
CASREGKAGRSNQPQHF
TGTGCCAGCAGAGAAGGAAAGGCGGGTAGGAGCAATCAGCCCCAGCATTTT
>NA|TRBV5-4|NA|TRBJ1-2
CASSHGGDGYTF
TGCGCCAGCAGCCACGGCGGAGATGGCTACACCTTC
>NA|TRBV19|NA|TRBJ2-7
CASSIRGGLGEQYF
TGTGCCAGTAGTATTAGAGGGGGATTGGGCGAGCAGTACTTC
>NA|TRBV6-1|NA|TRBJ2-1
CASRGFVNEQFF
TGTGCCAGCAGGGGGTTTGTTAATGAGCAGTTCTTC
>NA|TRBV10-3|NA|TRBJ1-1
CAASPANTEAFF
TGTGCCGCAAGTCCTGCGAACACTGAAGCTTTCTTT